This entry is about one TCR beta chain. In the study's own analysis: Amplified reference gene primers provided the basis for estimating nucleated cell counts. Profiled with immunoSEQ multiplex PCR; TCRdb holds only in-frame clones, not every one. That table gives V, J and clone size, and the DNA gave D and trimming. Counted here are about 220,000 clones, roughly 82% occurring once; the ten biggest clones make up about 9.7%. The data derive from a study of blood T cell repertoires in COVID-19. Study-level information: The United States, Italy and Spain supplied acute and convalescent COVID-19 samples. The analysed material was cDNA or gDNA that came from T cells, B-cell-depleted T cells, or PBMCs.

V dropped 2 bases and J dropped 3 bases, with 13 bases sitting between them. The CDR3 has 15 amino acids. CDR1 and CDR2 from the germline V gene are SGHDT and YYEEEE. The rearrangement uses TRBV5-6 and TRBJ2-3, with a weak D call TRBD2 (5 bases). What was sequenced was peripheral blood. The receptor comes from a man in his fifties with active or convalescent COVID-19. CDR3: CASSFFFAGTDTQYF. The DNA of the CDR3 is TGTGCCAGCAGCTTTTTCTTCGCGGGTACAGATACGCAGTATTTT.